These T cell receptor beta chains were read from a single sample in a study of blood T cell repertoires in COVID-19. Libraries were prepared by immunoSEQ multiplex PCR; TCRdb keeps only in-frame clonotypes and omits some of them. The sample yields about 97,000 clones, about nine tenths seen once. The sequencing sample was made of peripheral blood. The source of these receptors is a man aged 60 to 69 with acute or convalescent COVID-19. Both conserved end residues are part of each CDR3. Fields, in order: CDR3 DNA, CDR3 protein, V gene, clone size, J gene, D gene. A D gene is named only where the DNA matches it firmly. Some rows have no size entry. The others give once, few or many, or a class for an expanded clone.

DNA: TGTGCCAGCAGCAATGGACAGGGACGCTTCGATGAGCAGTTCTTC
CDR3: CASSNGQGRFDEQFF
V: TRBV21-1
size: NA
J: TRBJ2-1
D: NA

DNA: TGTGCCAGTAAATACGGCACCTCCGCGGGGGATACGCAGTATTTT
CDR3: CASKYGTSAGDTQYF
V: TRBV19
size: once
J: TRBJ2-3
D: NA

DNA: TGTGCCAGTAGTATATCGGGGCCCCGGGGGGGCTACACCTTC
CDR3: CASSISGPRGGYTF
V: TRBV19
size: NA
J: TRBJ1-2
D: NA

DNA: TGTGCCAGCACCCCGGGCAGGGGGAACACTGAAGCTTTCTTT
CDR3: CASTPGRGNTEAFF
V: TRBV2
size: NA
J: TRBJ1-1
D: NA

DNA: TGTGCCAGCAGCGTATCAGGACAGGGGTTAGGAGGCTACACCTTC
CDR3: CASSVSGQGLGGYTF
V: TRBV5-4
size: NA
J: TRBJ1-2
D: TRBD1

DNA: TGTGCCAGCAGTGAAGCGATTACAATTGAGCAGTTCTTC
CDR3: CASSEAITIEQFF
V: TRBV2
size: NA
J: TRBJ2-1
D: NA

DNA: TGTGCCAGCAGACTACTAGCGGGGGGGCTGGATACGCAGTATTTT
CDR3: CASRLLAGGLDTQYF
V: TRBV5-8
size: NA
J: TRBJ2-3
D: TRBD2

DNA: TGTGCCAGCAGTGATTTGAGAGGGGGGGGTGAGCAGTTCTTC
CDR3: CASSDLRGGGEQFF
V: TRBV6-4
size: few
J: TRBJ2-1
D: NA

DNA: TGTGCCAGCAGCTTACAGGGCTATGAAAAACTGTTTTTT
CDR3: CASSLQGYEKLFF
V: TRBV7-9
size: once
J: TRBJ1-4
D: NA

DNA: TGTGCCAGCAGCTTAGTGGGTAGCGGGGGAGGCGAGCAGTACTTC
CDR3: CASSLVGSGGGEQYF
V: TRBV7-2
size: NA
J: TRBJ2-7
D: TRBD2